The 11 T cell receptor beta chains in this list originate from one sample, sequenced in a study of shared clonotypes between healthy human individuals. The protocol was immunoSEQ multiplex PCR, while the TCRdb copy is restricted to in-frame clones and leaves out a portion. The table lists about 710,000 clones, around 77% of them singletons. Material: memory CD4+ T cells sorted from blood. Subset specified: CD45RA-negative fraction. The receptor source for this set is a woman aged 25 to 39 in good health.

V usage is TRBV7-7 and J usage is TRBJ2-3; a weak D match, TRBD2 (5 bases). The ends were cut back, 2 bases at V and 2 bases at J, with 8 bases in the middle. The CDR3 length is 14 residues. CDR1 and CDR2 from the germline V gene are SSHAT and FNYEAQ (reference sequence). The CDR3 here is CASSLSGTTDTQYF. In DNA, the CDR3 is TGTGCCAGCAGCTTAAGCGGAACCACAGATACGCAGTATTTT.

This chain links TRBV27 with TRBJ2-2; 14 bases match TRBD2. Germline CDR1 and CDR2: MNHEY and SMNVEV (reference sequence). This CDR3 region has 17 residues. J lost 7 bases, V lost 5 bases, and 9 bases had no gene match. Written as DNA, the CDR3 is TGTGCCAGCAGTCCTAGGGGAGGGACTAGCGGGGGCGGGGAGCTGTTTTTT. This translates into CASSPRGGTSGGGELFF.

The rearrangement joins TRBV7-9 to TRBJ2-5; D possibly uses TRBD1 or TRBD2 (6 bases each). Trimming stripped 4 bases from V and 3 bases from J, with 21 bases between. Per germline, CDR1 SEHNR and CDR2 FQNEAQ (reference sequence). This CDR3 spans 17 amino acids. This chain's CDR3 is CASSSGAPSLGKETQYF. DNA of the CDR3: TGTGCCAGCAGCTCGGGGGCCCCCTCTTTAGGGAAAGAGACCCAGTACTTC.

This clone was seen once. The J gene is TRBJ2-7, the V gene TRBV2; D is unresolved. Germline CDR1 SNHLY, CDR2 FYNNEI. The CDR3 runs 15 residues. Trimming stripped 4 bases from V and 2 bases from J, with 15 bases between. CDR3 sequence: CASSGSTWAAYEQYF. The DNA of the CDR3 is TGTGCCAGCAGTGGATCGACGTGGGCCGCCTACGAGCAGTACTTC.

J is TRBJ2-7 and V is TRBV10-2; D is unclear. The ends were cut back, 6 bases at V and 6 bases at J, with 12 bases in the middle. The CDR3 is 12 amino acids. CDR1 is WSHSY and CDR2 is SAAADI in the germline V gene. Here the CDR3 DNA reads TGCGCCAGCAGGAGGACCGAAGGCGAGCAGTACTTC. Its protein product is CASRRTEGEQYF.

This clone was detected once. The V and J genes are TRBV4-1 and TRBJ2-6; 13 bases match TRBD2. The CDR3 runs to 20 residues. J was trimmed by 0 bases and V by 4 bases; bases with no gene match: 9. CDR1 and CDR2 (germline): MGHRA, YSYEKL. CDR3 bases: TGCGCCAGCAGCCCGCGGACTAGCGGGAGTGTTAGCTCTGGGGCCAACGTCCTGACTTTC. It encodes CASSPRTSGSVSSGANVLTF.

CDR3 loop: CASSLRRESYNEQFF. CDR3 in DNA: TGTGCCAGCAGTTTAAGGCGGGAGAGCTACAATGAGCAGTTCTTC. The rearrangement joins TRBV27 to TRBJ2-1; 7 nucleotides agree with TRBD2. Germline CDR1 reads MNHEY; CDR2 reads SMNVEV (reference sequence). The ends lost 2 bases at V and 3 bases at J; junction bases unmatched: 4. This CDR3 contains 15 residues.

Concerning this clone: A single base separates this from a much larger clone, so it may be a read error. The sample has other DNA sequences that encode this CDR3 too. The genes are TRBV5-1 and TRBJ2-7; possible D gene TRBD1, 6 bases. Germline V gene data show CDR1 as SGHRS and CDR2 as YFSETQ. This CDR3 has 12 residues. Trimming left V 2 bases short and J 3 bases short, with 6 bases between. The CDR3 sequence: CASSLQGYEQYF. CDR3 DNA sequence: TGCGCCAGCAGCTTACAGGGCTACGAGCAGTACTTC. The full variable domain, with the rest looked up from reference TRBV5-1 and TRBJ2-7, is KAGVTQTPRYLIKTRGQQVTLSCSPISGHRSVSWYQQTPGQGLQFLFEYFSETQRNKGNFPGRFSGRQFSNSRSEMNVSTLELGDSALYLCASSLQGYEQYFGPGTRLTVT.

The gene calls are TRBV19 and TRBJ2-7, with 7 bases that match TRBD2. CDR1 and CDR2 (germline): LNHDA, SQIVND (reference sequence). The V segment lost 5 bases and the J segment 0 bases; nucleotides outside the gene matches: 10. CDR3 length: 16 amino acids. CDR3: CASSLSSGIVSYEQYF. The DNA for the CDR3 is TGTGCCAGTAGTCTCTCGAGCGGGATAGTCTCCTACGAGCAGTACTTC.

The rearrangement uses TRBV5-6 and TRBJ1-5; D gene unclear. Germline V gene sequence: CDR1 SGHDT, CDR2 YYEEEE. V was trimmed by 1 base and J by 3 bases, leaving 11 bases between them. This CDR3 is built from 15 residues. The CDR3 coding sequence is TGTGCCAGCAGCTTGAGCGGCAGCTACAATCAGCCCCAGCATTTT. Its translation: CASSLSGSYNQPQHF.

V usage is TRBV5-8 and J usage is TRBJ2-5; 12 bases fit TRBD2. V dropped 4 bases and J dropped 5; count of bases not matched to a gene: 9. Germline CDR1 reads SGHTS; CDR2 reads YDEGEE. CDR3 length: 16 amino acids. The CDR3 loop reads CASSGGLAGRGETQYF. The CDR3 DNA sequence: TGTGCCAGCAGCGGTGGACTAGCGGGAAGGGGGGAGACCCAGTACTTC.